A selection of T cell receptor beta chains follows, all from one sample in a study of cytomegalovirus exposure and HLA in healthy donors. TCRdb keeps only in-frame clones here, not all; method: immunoSEQ multiplex PCR. The table records about 140,000 clones, around 70% of them present only once. The sequenced material came from PBMCs. These receptors originate from a woman aged 30 to 39 in good health and CMV-seronegative. Both conserved end residues are part of each CDR3. The order of the fields is V gene, CDR3 length, J gene, CDR3 protein.

>TRBV18|13|TRBJ1-6
CASSPRESSPLHF
>TRBV6-5|13|TRBJ2-1
CASRDTSYNEQFF
>TRBV6-5|14|TRBJ1-6
CASSLTGWDSPLHF
>TRBV7-7|13|TRBJ1-1
CASSSSQGAEAFF
>TRBV28|13|TRBJ2-1
CASSPSATNEQFF
>TRBV5-8|16|TRBJ2-1
CASSYQRGPSYNEQFF
>TRBV6-1|16|TRBJ2-3
CASSERLAGATDTQYF
>TRBV5-4|14|TRBJ1-6
CASSRGQGNSPLHF
>TRBV5-1|15|TRBJ2-6
CASSVGATGANVLTF
>TRBV11-3|13|TRBJ1-2
CASSLGHNYGYTF
>TRBV5-1|15|TRBJ2-7
CASSLAPSDSYEQYF
>TRBV10-1|14|TRBJ2-2
CASSESRVSGELFF
>TRBV18|12|TRBJ2-5
CASSPGQETQYF
>TRBV7-8|15|TRBJ2-5
CASSLGVTGEETQYF
>TRBV7-9|15|TRBJ2-1
CASSLTRGAWNEQFF